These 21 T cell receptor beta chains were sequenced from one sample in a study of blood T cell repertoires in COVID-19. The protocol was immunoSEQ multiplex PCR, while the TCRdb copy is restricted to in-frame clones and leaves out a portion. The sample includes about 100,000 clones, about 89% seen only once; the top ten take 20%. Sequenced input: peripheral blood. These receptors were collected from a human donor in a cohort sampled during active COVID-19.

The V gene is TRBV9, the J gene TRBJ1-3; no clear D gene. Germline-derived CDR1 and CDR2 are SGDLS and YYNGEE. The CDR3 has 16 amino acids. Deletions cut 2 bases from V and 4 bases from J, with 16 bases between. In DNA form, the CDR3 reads TGTGCCAGCAGCGTGCTCCCCTCAGGTGAAGGAAACACCATATATTTT. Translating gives CASSVLPSGEGNTIYF.

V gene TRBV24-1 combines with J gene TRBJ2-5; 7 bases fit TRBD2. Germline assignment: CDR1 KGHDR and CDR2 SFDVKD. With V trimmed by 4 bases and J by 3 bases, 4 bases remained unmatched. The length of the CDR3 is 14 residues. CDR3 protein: CATSEQRGEETQYF. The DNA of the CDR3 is TGTGCCACCAGTGAGCAGCGGGGTGAAGAGACCCAGTACTTC.

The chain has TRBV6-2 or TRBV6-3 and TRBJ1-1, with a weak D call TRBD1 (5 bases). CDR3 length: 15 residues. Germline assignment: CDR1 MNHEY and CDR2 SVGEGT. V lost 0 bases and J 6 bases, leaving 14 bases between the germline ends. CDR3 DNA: TGTGCCAGCAGTTACTCCAAGGACACGTTTCCTGAAGCTTTCTTT. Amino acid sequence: CASSYSKDTFPEAFF.

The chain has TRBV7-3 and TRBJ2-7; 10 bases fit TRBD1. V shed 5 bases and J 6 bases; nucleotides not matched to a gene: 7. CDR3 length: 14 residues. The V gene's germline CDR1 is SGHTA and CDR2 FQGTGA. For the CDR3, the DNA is TGTGCCAGCAGCGCTCGACAGGGGGCGACCGAGCAGTACTTC. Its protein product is CASSARQGATEQYF.

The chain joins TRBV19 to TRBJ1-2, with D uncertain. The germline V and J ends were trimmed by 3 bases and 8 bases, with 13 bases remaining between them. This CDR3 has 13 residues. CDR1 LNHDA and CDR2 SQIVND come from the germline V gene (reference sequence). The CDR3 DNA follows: TGTGCCAGTAGTATTAGTCCCACCGTCGGCTACACCTTC. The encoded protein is CASSISPTVGYTF.

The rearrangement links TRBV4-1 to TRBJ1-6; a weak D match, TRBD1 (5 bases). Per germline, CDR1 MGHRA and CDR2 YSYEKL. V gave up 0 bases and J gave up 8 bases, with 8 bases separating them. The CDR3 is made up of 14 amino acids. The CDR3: CASSQEFRDSPLHF. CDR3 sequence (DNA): TGCGCCAGCAGCCAAGAATTCAGGGATTCACCCCTCCACTTT.

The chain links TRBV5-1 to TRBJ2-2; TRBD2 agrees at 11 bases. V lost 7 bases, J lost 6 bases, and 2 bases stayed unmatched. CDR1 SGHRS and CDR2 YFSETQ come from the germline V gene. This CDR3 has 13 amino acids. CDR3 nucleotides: TGCGCCAGCGGACTAGCGGGCGCCGGGGAGCTGTTTTTT. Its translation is CASGLAGAGELFF.

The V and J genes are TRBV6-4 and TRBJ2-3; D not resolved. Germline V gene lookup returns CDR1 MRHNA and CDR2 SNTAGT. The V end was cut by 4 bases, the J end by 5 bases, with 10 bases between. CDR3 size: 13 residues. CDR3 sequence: CASSAGSKDTQYF. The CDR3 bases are TGTGCCAGCAGTGCCGGGTCCAAAGATACGCAGTATTTT.

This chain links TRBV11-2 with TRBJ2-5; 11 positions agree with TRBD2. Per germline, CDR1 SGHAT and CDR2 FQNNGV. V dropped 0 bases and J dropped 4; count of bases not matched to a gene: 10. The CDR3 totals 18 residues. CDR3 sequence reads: CASSLDLYRLAGGETQYF. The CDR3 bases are TGTGCCAGCAGCTTAGATCTATATAGGCTAGCGGGAGGAGAGACCCAGTACTTC.

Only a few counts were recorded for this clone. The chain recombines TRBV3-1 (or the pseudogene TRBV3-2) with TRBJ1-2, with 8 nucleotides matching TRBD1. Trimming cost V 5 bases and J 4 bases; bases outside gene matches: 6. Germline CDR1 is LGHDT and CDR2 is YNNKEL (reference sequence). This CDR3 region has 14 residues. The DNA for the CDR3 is TGTGCCAGCAGCTCGACAGGGGCGAGCTATGGCTACACCTTC. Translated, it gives CASSSTGASYGYTF.

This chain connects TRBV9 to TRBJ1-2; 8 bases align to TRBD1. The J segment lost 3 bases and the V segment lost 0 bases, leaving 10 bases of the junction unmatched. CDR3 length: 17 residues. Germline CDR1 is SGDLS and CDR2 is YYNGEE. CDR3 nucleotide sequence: TGTGCCAGCAGCGTAGGAAACCTGCAGGGGGCCTACTATGGCTACACCTTC. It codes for CASSVGNLQGAYYGYTF.

The chain's CDR3 is CASSPTNQPQHF. The CDR3 DNA is TGTGCCAGCAGTCCTACCAATCAGCCCCAGCATTTT. The rearrangement uses TRBV27 and TRBJ1-5; D uncertain. V lost 5 bases to trimming and J lost 3 bases, with 5 bases between them. The length of the CDR3 is 12 residues. The germline gives CDR1 MNHEY, CDR2 SMNVEV (reference sequence).

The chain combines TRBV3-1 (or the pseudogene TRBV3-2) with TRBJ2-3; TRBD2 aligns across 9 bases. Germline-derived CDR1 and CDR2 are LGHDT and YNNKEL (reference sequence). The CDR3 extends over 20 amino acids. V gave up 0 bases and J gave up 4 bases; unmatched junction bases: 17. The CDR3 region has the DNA TGTGCCAGCAGCCAAGATCATCCCACTACGGCGGGAGGGGGGGCAGATACGCAGTATTTT. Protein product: CASSQDHPTTAGGGADTQYF.

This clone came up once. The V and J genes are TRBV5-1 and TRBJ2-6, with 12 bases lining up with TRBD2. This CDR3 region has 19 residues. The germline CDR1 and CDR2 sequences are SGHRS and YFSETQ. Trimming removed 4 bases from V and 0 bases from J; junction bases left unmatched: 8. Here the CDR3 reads CASSPRTSGIISGANVLTF. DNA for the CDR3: TGCGCCAGCAGCCCGAGGACTAGCGGGATCATCTCTGGGGCCAACGTCCTGACTTTC.

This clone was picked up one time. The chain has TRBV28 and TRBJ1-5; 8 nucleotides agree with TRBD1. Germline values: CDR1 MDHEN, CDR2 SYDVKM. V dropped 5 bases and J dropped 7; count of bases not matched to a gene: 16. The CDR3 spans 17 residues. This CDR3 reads CASSPPLGQGGRQPQHF. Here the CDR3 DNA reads TGTGCCAGCAGTCCACCCCTCGGACAGGGCGGCAGGCAGCCCCAGCATTTT.

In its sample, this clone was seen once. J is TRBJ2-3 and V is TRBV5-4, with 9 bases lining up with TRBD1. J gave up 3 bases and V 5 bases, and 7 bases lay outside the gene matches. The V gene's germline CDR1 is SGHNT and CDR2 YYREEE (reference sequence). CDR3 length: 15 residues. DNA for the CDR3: TGTGCCAGCAGTTTACAGGGGGCTGGAACAGATACGCAGTATTTT. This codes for CASSLQGAGTDTQYF. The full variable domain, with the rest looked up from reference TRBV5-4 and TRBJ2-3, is ETGVTQSPTHLIKTRGQQVTLRCSSQSGHNTVSWYQQALGQGPQFIFQYYREEENGRGNFPPRFSGLQFPNYSSELNVNALELDDSALYLCASSLQGAGTDTQYFGPGTRLTVL.

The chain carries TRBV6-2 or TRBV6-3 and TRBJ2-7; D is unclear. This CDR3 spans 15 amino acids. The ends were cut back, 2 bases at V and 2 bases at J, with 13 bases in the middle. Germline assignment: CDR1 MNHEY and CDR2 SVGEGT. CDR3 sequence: CASSYGLGWTYEQYF. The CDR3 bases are TGTGCCAGCAGTTACGGCCTCGGGTGGACCTACGAGCAGTACTTC.

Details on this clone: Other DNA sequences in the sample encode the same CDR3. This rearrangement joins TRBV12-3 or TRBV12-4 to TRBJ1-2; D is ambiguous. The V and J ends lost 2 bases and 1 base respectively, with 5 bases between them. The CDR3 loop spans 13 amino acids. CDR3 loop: CASSLSGNYGYTF. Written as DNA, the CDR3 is TGTGCCAGCAGTTTAAGCGGTAACTATGGCTACACCTTC.

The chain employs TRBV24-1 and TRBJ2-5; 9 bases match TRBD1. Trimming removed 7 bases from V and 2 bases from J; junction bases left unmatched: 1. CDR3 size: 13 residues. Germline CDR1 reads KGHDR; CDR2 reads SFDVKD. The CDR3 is CATRGTGQETQYF. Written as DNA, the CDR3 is TGTGCCACCAGAGGGACAGGGCAAGAGACCCAGTACTTC.

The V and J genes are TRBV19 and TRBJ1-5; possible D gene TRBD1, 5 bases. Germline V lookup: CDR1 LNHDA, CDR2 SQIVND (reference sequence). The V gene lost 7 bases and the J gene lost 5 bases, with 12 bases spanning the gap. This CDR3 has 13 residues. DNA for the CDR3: TGTGCCAGTAATCAGGGTAGGGATCAGCCCCAGCATTTT. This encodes CASNQGRDQPQHF.

CDR3 DNA: TGTGCCAGCAGCCTTAGCGGGAGGGTCCGCTTTACCTACGAGCAGTACTTC. Translating it yields CASSLSGRVRFTYEQYF. The chain combines TRBV5-6 with TRBJ2-7, with TRBD2 matching 11 bases. Germline V gene sequence: CDR1 SGHDT, CDR2 YYEEEE. The CDR3 covers 17 residues. V gave up 4 bases and J gave up 2 bases; unmatched junction bases: 11.